This T cell receptor beta chain was sequenced for a study of cytomegalovirus exposure and HLA in healthy donors. Study-wide findings and caveats: With later analysis, a missense DCLRE1C variant became linked to TCR beta V- and J-gene trimming.

The PCR used 60 Vbeta and 13 Jbeta primers. Here immunoSEQ multiplex PCR was the method, and the copy in TCRdb shows in-frame clones only, minus some. The data contain about 78,000 clones, under 90% of them singletons. About this clone itself: As yet, its antigen is unknown.

Germline values: CDR1 LNHDA, CDR2 SQIVND (reference sequence). With 3 bases removed from V and 0 bases from J, the gap between germline ends came to 15 bases. CDR3 length: 16 amino acids. The sample consisted of PBMCs. V usage is TRBV19 and J usage is TRBJ2-7, with D perhaps TRBD1 (5 bases). The sequence was obtained from a man over 45 in good health and CMV-seropositive. The CDR3 loop reads CASSIVDSTYSYEQYF. CDR3 nucleotides: TGTGCCAGTAGTATTGTCGACAGTACCTACTCCTACGAGCAGTACTTC.